The next 11 T cell receptor beta chains were all read from a single sample in a study of a mutant IDH1 vaccine in newly diagnosed glioma. These receptors are not linked to any known antigen. Time point noted: week 47, end of study. Doses of 300 ug of mutant IDH1 20-mer peptide were given with topical imiquimod. TCRdb's table, derived via immunoSEQ multiplex PCR, lists solely in-frame clones and lacks some. The data contain roughly 21,000 clones, approximately 88% of them seen just once; the ten biggest clones take up roughly 2.8%. Source: PBMCs, taken from a glioma patient whose treatment included an IDH1 peptide vaccine. The source of these receptors is a man aged 35-49 years with glioma.

V gene TRBV18 combines with J gene TRBJ1-2; possibly TRBD1 for D (5 bases). The length of the CDR3 is 15 residues. Germline lookup yields CDR1 KGHSH and CDR2 LQKENI. The V gene lost 2 bases and the J gene lost 4 bases, with 14 bases spanning the gap. For the CDR3, the DNA is TGTGCCAGCTCACCAAGAGGGGCCTCTAGCTATGGCTACACCTTC. Translated, it gives CASSPRGASSYGYTF.

The V and J genes are TRBV29-1 and TRBJ1-4, with D hard to call. This CDR3 is built from 12 residues. Germline V lookup: CDR1 SQVTM, CDR2 ANQGSEA. Deletions cut 4 bases from V and 7 bases from J, with 10 bases between. The CDR3 protein is CSVGYWGEKLFF. In nucleotides, the CDR3 is TGCAGCGTTGGTTACTGGGGTGAAAAACTGTTTTTT.

J is TRBJ1-2 and V is TRBV16; D is unclear. The germline gives CDR1 KGHSY, CDR2 FQNENV. The CDR3 totals 14 residues. V gave up 0 bases and J gave up 2 bases, with 7 bases separating them. CDR3 residues: CASSQSSGNYGYTF. The CDR3 coding sequence is TGTGCCAGCAGCCAATCCTCCGGGAACTATGGCTACACCTTC. The entire variable domain, with the rest obtained from reference TRBV16 and TRBJ1-2, is as follows: GEEVAQTPKHLVRGEGQKAKLYCAPIKGHSYVFWYQQVLKNEFKFLISFQNENVFDETGMPKERFSAKCLPNSPCSLEIQATKLEDSAVYFCASSQSSGNYGYTFGSGTRLTVV.

The chain employs TRBV7-3 and TRBJ1-2, with TRBD1 as a possible D gene (6 bases). Germline-derived CDR1 and CDR2 are SGHTA and FQGTGA. The CDR3 runs to 16 residues. V was cut by 5 bases and J by 4 bases, with 20 bases left in between. The CDR3 DNA is TGTGCCAGCAGCCAGACCTTCGACAGGAACCCCTATGGCTACACCTTC. Translation: CASSQTFDRNPYGYTF.

With regard to this clone: An end of the junction does not agree with germline; a read error may underlie this. The chain combines TRBV6-5 with TRBJ2-7; the D is unclear. CDR1 and CDR2 (germline): MNHEY, SVGAGI. The length of the CDR3 is 15 residues. CDR3 in amino acids: CASSDSGSSSYEQYF. In DNA, the CDR3 is TGTGCCAGCAGTGACTCGGGCTCTAGCTCCTACGAGCAGTACTTC.

This sequence joins TRBV5-7 and TRBJ2-1; 13 bases match TRBD2. TRBV5-7 is labeled an ORF, and its function is uncertain. The junction had 5 bases not matched to a gene; V was cut back by 4 bases and J by 4 bases. CDR3 length equals 16 residues. This CDR3 reads CASSNRTSGSYNEQFF. CDR3 nucleotides: TGTGCCAGCAGCAACCGGACTAGCGGGAGTTACAATGAGCAGTTCTTC.

The rearrangement uses TRBV19 and TRBJ2-7; D gene uncertain. Germline CDR1 and CDR2: LNHDA and SQIVND (reference sequence). Trimming left V 0 bases short and J 3 bases short, with 6 bases between. The CDR3 is made up of 13 amino acids. The CDR3 DNA sequence: TGTGCCAGTAGTATAGATAAGTTCTACGAGCAGTACTTC. As protein: CASSIDKFYEQYF.

This clone was counted once. The CDR3: CAIGRGREDTQYF. CDR3 bases: TGTGCCATCGGGAGGGGGCGAGAGGATACGCAGTATTTT. The rearrangement links TRBV10-3 to TRBJ2-3; the D call may be TRBD1 or TRBD2 (7 bases each). The CDR3 loop spans 13 amino acids. V lost 8 bases to trimming and J lost 6 bases, with 15 bases between them. Germline CDR1 ENHRY, CDR2 SYGVKD.

V and J are TRBV2 and TRBJ2-3; D gene uncertain. This CDR3 is 15 amino acids long. Germline assignment: CDR1 SNHLY and CDR2 FYNNEI. V lost 3 bases and J lost 0, with 10 bases in between. The CDR3 sequence: CASSDGPPSTDTQYF. CDR3 DNA sequence: TGTGCCAGCAGTGACGGGCCCCCGAGCACAGATACGCAGTATTTT.

This chain connects TRBV5-6 to TRBJ2-3, with D perhaps matching TRBD1 or TRBD2 (5 bases each). This CDR3 is 13 amino acids long. Trimming cost V 4 bases and J 4 bases, with 10 bases left between them. Germline V gene sequence: CDR1 SGHDT, CDR2 YYEEEE. The CDR3 DNA reads TGTGCCAGCAGCCTTAGGGACGCAGATACGCAGTATTTT. It translates to CASSLRDADTQYF. The whole variable domain, remainder taken from reference TRBV5-6 and TRBJ2-3, is DAGVTQSPTHLIKTRGQQVTLRCSPKSGHDTVSWYQQALGQGPQFIFQYYEEEERQRGNFPDRFSGHQFPNYSSELNVNALLLGDSALYLCASSLRDADTQYFGPGTRLTVL.

V gene TRBV5-4 combines with J gene TRBJ2-7, with 9 bases lining up with TRBD1. Germline V lookup: CDR1 SGHNT, CDR2 YYREEE (reference sequence). CDR3 size: 14 residues. The V segment lost 4 bases and the J segment 4 bases; nucleotides outside the gene matches: 6. CDR3 DNA sequence: TGTGCCAGCAGCAAAGGGACAGGGTTTTACGAGCAGTACTTC. Protein: CASSKGTGFYEQYF. Looking up the rest from reference TRBV5-4 and TRBJ2-7 gives the full variable domain: ETGVTQSPTHLIKTRGQQVTLRCSSQSGHNTVSWYQQALGQGPQFIFQYYREEENGRGNFPPRFSGLQFPNYSSELNVNALELDDSALYLCASSKGTGFYEQYFGPGTRLTVT.